Shown below are 7 T cell receptor beta chains from a single sample sequenced in a study of radiotherapy plus CTLA-4 blockade in lung cancer. Using immunoSEQ multiplex PCR, the repertoire was profiled, and TCRdb retains in-frame clones only, with some absent. The sample lists over 100,000 clones, more than 75% occurring once. This material consisted of peripheral blood, taken from a patient treated with radiotherapy plus ipilimumab. The receptors originated from a human donor with non-small cell lung cancer that progressed on radiotherapy plus ipilimumab. Some clones in this sample may be carry-over from other donors' samples.

The sample holds one count of this clone. The V and J genes are TRBV7-2 and TRBJ2-5; either TRBD1 or TRBD2 may supply D (5 bases each). V was pared by 5 bases and J by 7 bases, with 14 bases between. CDR1 is SGHTA and CDR2 is FQGNSA in the germline V gene. The CDR3 sequence is 13 residues long. The CDR3 DNA sequence: TGTGCCAGCAGCCCCATATCAGGGACGACCCAGTACTTC. As protein: CASSPISGTTQYF.

Regarding this clone: Different DNA sequences within this sample yield the same CDR3. The chain recombines TRBV9 with TRBJ2-7; D is possibly TRBD1 or TRBD2 (6 bases each). Germline CDR1 SGDLS, CDR2 YYNGEE. With 2 bases removed from V and 0 bases from J, the gap between germline ends came to 9 bases. This CDR3 is 14 amino acids long. In nucleotides, the CDR3 is TGTGCCAGCAGCGTGGGGGGCAGCTCCTACGAGCAGTACTTC. This translates into CASSVGGSSYEQYF.

The chain combines TRBV2 with TRBJ1-5; tentatively, D is TRBD1 (5 bases). The V gene lost 4 bases and the J gene lost 4 bases, with 8 bases spanning the gap. CDR3 length: 13 amino acids. Germline loops: CDR1 SNHLY, CDR2 FYNNEI. CDR3: CASSGGFNQPQHF. The CDR3 nucleotides are TGTGCCAGCAGTGGGGGGTTTAATCAGCCCCAGCATTTT.

The rearrangement uses TRBV30 and TRBJ1-4; weak D call: TRBD1 (5 bases). This CDR3 has 15 amino acids. Germline V gene sequence: CDR1 GTSNPN, CDR2 SVGIG (reference sequence). The germline V and J ends were trimmed by 0 bases and 4 bases, with 12 bases remaining between them. The CDR3 sequence is CAWSVGTFINEKLFF. The CDR3 DNA reads TGTGCCTGGAGTGTAGGGACCTTTATTAATGAAAAACTGTTTTTT. Together with reference TRBV30 and TRBJ1-4, the CDR3 gives the full variable domain: SQTIHQWPATLVQPVGSPLSLECTVEGTSNPNLYWYRQAAGRGLQLLFYSVGIGQISSEVPQNLSASRPQDRQFILSSKKLLLSDSGFYLCAWSVGTFINEKLFFGSGTQLSVL.

V is TRBV19 and J is TRBJ1-2; D is perhaps TRBD1 (5 bases). CDR1 is LNHDA and CDR2 is SQIVND in the germline V gene (reference sequence). The CDR3 is 12 amino acids. The CDR3 region is CAHGGPNYGYTF. The CDR3 DNA follows: TGTGCTCACGGGGGACCTAACTATGGCTACACCTTC. Combining the CDR3 with reference TRBV19 and TRBJ1-2 gives the whole variable domain DGGITQSPKYLFRKEGQNVTLSCEQNLNHDAMYWYRQDPGQGLRLIYYSQIVNDFQKGDIAEGYSVSREKKESFPLTVTSAQKNPTAFYLCAHGGPNYGYTFGSGTRLTVV.

V gene TRBV7-3 combines with J gene TRBJ1-1; the D is unclear. V was pared by 3 bases and J by 5 bases, with 10 bases between. In germline, CDR1 is SGHTA, CDR2 FQGTGA. This CDR3 is 13 amino acids long. The CDR3 DNA reads as TGTGCCAGCAGCTTTTTAATGGGGACTGAAGCTTTCTTT. Protein product: CASSFLMGTEAFF. Complete variable domain (other parts from reference TRBV7-3 and TRBJ1-1): GAGVSQTPSNKVTEKGKYVELRCDPISGHTALYWYRQSLGQGPEFLIYFQGTGAADDSGLPNDRFFAVRPEGSVSTLKIQRTERGDSAVYLCASSFLMGTEAFFGQGTRLTVV.

The gene calls are TRBV27 and TRBJ2-7, with TRBD1 identical over 7 bases. The junction had 7 bases not matched to a gene; V was cut back by 0 bases and J by 2 bases. Germline V lookup: CDR1 MNHEY, CDR2 SMNVEV (reference sequence). This CDR3 region has 16 residues. CDR3 DNA sequence: TGTGCCAGCAGTTTATCGGTTCTCGACAGGGCCTACGAGCAGTACTTC. This translates into CASSLSVLDRAYEQYF.